This T cell receptor (beta chain) was found in a study of blood T cell repertoires in COVID-19. Original handling: The authors estimated nucleated cell counts from reference gene primer amplification. Using immunoSEQ multiplex PCR, the repertoire was profiled, and TCRdb retains in-frame clones only, with some absent. That table gives V, J and clone size, and the DNA gave D and trimming. The sample holds about 83,000 clones, 86% seen once. The CDR3 loop spans 17 amino acids. V lost 6 bases and J lost 3; bases outside the gene matches: 10. CDR1 and CDR2 (germline): MNHEY, SMNVEV (reference sequence). The genes are TRBV27 and TRBJ2-2; 10 bases are shared with TRBD2. The origin of this receptor is a man aged 50-60 years with active COVID-19. The sample consisted of peripheral blood. The CDR3 DNA reads TGTGCCAGCAGCGCAGGGGAACTAGCGGGATACACCGGGGAGCTGTTTTTT. Translating gives CASSAGELAGYTGELFF.